The TCR beta chain described here comes from a study of blood T cells in healthy people across ages. A second roughly 6 to 11 cycle PCR used barcoded and J-beta primers. One entry per CDR3 protein, called by TCRdb with MiXCR from the 5' RACE reads. Of about 780,000 distinct CDR3 sequences in the sample, around 50% were seen once. Germline CDR1 is SGDLS and CDR2 is YYNGEE. CDR3 length equals 16 residues. The J segment lost 4 bases and the V segment lost 0 bases, leaving 4 bases of the junction unmatched. Sequencing input: blood. This clonotype was sampled from a man older than 75 in good health. V and J are TRBV9 and TRBJ2-3; 11 nucleotides agree with TRBD1. CDR3 residues: CASSVVGQGASDTQYF. CDR3 sequence (DNA): TGTGCCAGCAGCGTAGTAGGACAGGGGGCTTCAGATACGCAGTATTTT.